The next 5 T cell receptor beta chains were all read from a single sample in a study of shared clonotypes between healthy human individuals. This table comes from immunoSEQ multiplex PCR, and its TCRdb copy is limited to in-frame clones, with some not included. The data show around 2.5 million clones, 93% seen once. The specimen sequenced was naive CD4+ T cells from PBMCs. Subset defined: CD45RA+ positively selected. Receptor source: a man younger than 35 in good health. Some clones in this sample may be carry-over from other donors' samples.

The chain employs TRBV5-1 and TRBJ2-7, with no clear D. The CDR3 extends over 12 amino acids. The V and J ends lost 4 bases and 4 bases respectively, with 9 bases between them. The germline V gene encodes CDR1 SGHRS and CDR2 YFSETQ. The CDR3 here is CASSQDLYEQYF. The CDR3 region has the DNA TGCGCCAGCAGCCAAGACCTATACGAGCAGTACTTC.

The chain combines TRBV18 with TRBJ2-7; TRBD2 matches 14 bases. Germline CDR1 KGHSH, CDR2 LQKENI. V lost 5 bases and J lost 6; bases outside the gene matches: 6. The length of the CDR3 is 15 residues. Here the CDR3 reads CASSAGLAGAGEQYF. The CDR3 coding sequence is TGTGCCAGCTCAGCGGGACTAGCGGGAGCTGGCGAGCAGTACTTC.

Note on this clone: This sample includes further DNA sequences coding for the same CDR3. As DNA, the CDR3 is TGTGCCAGTAGTATTGGTGGCGGTTACAATCAGCCCCAGCATTTT. It is translated as CASSIGGGYNQPQHF. This sequence joins TRBV19 and TRBJ1-5; D gene ambiguous. The CDR3 is 15 amino acids. Trimming took 3 bases from V and 3 from J, leaving 12 bases between them. CDR1 and CDR2 (germline): LNHDA, SQIVND (reference sequence).

The chain has TRBV20-1 and TRBJ2-7; D uncertain. CDR3 length: 10 residues. Per the germline V gene, CDR1 is DFQATT and CDR2 is SNEGSKA (reference sequence). CDR3 DNA: TGCAGCCCCGAGGCCTACGAGCAGTACTTC. Its translation is CSPEAYEQYF.

This clone has only one observation. The genes are TRBV6-5 and TRBJ2-7, with no clear D. CDR3 size: 11 residues. CDR1 and CDR2 from the germline V gene are MNHEY and SVGAGI. V was trimmed by 5 bases and J by 6 bases, leaving 8 bases between them. In DNA, the CDR3 is TGTGCCAGCAGTACCCCCTCCGAGCAGTACTTC. It specifies CASSTPSEQYF.